Sequencing of this T cell receptor (beta chain) was carried out in a study of breast tumors, draining lymph nodes, adjacent tissues. MiXCR, applied by TCRdb to the multiplex PCR reads, yields one record per CDR3 protein. The profile shows about 200,000 distinct CDR3 sequences, roughly 31% of them singletons. A few counts support this clonotype. Its antigen is still unknown. V gave up 0 bases and J gave up 8 bases, with 14 bases separating them. The CDR3 is 14 amino acids. The germline V gene encodes CDR1 SGHRS and CDR2 YFSETQ. The lymph nodes were axillary draining lymph nodes from breast cancer patients. Study outcomes and limitations: Compared with basal-like, luminal-like tumors shared significantly more repertoire with nontumor tissue. Data fit most tumor T cells coming from lymph node, expanding in tumor. Tumor T cell lymph node origin was a supported hypothesis, not proven.

This chain uses TRBV5-1 with TRBJ2-5; TRBD1 or TRBD2 may be the D gene (5 bases each). The sequencing input was axillary lymph node tissue. This clonotype originated in a female donor with breast cancer. Some clones in this sample may be carry-over from other donors' samples. CDR3 amino acids: CASSLGTSGDTQYF. DNA for the CDR3: TGCGCCAGCAGCTTGGGGACTTCCGGGGACACCCAGTACTTC.